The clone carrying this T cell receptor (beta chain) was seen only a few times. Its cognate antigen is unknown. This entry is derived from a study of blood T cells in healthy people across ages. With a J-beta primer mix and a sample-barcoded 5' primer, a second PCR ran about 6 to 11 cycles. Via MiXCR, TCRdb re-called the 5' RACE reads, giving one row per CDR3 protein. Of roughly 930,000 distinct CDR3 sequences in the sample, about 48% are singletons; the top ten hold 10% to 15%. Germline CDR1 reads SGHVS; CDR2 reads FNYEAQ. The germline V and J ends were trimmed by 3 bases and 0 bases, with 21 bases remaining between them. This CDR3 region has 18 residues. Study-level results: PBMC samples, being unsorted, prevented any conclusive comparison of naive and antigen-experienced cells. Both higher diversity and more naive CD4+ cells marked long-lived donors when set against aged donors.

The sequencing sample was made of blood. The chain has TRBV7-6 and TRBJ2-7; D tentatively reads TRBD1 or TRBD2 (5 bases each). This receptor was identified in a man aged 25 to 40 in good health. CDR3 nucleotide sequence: TGTGCCAGCAGCTTTCCTGAAACCTCGGGGCCGAACTCCTACGAGCAGTACTTC. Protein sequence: CASSFPETSGPNSYEQYF.